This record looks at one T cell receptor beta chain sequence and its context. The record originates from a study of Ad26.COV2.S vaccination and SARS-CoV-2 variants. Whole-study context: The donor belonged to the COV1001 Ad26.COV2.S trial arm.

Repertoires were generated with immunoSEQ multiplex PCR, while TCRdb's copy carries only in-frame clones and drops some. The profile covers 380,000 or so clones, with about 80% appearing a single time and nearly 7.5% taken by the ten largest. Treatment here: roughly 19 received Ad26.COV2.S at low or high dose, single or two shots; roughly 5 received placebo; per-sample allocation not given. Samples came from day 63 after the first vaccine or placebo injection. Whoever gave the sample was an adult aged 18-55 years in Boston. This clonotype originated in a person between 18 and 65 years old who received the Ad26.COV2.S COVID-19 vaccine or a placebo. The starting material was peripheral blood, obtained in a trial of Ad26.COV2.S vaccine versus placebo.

Here the CDR3 DNA reads TGTGCCAGCACAGCAGGGGATTCACCCCTCCACTTT. Translated: CASTAGDSPLHF. This chain joins TRBV2 and TRBJ1-6; perhaps TRBD1 as D (6 bases). Germline V gene lookup returns CDR1 SNHLY and CDR2 FYNNEI. Trimming removed 7 bases from V and 8 bases from J, with 9 bases in between. This CDR3 is 12 amino acids long. The complete variable domain, with remaining parts taken from reference TRBV2 and TRBJ1-6, reads EPEVTQTPSHQVTQMGQEVILRCVPISNHLYFYWYRQILGQKVEFLVSFYNNEISEKSEIFDDQFSVERPDGSNFTLKIRSTKLEDSAMYFCASTAGDSPLHFGNGTRLTVT.